The 7 T cell receptor beta chains reported below all come from one sample, sequenced in a study of blood T cells in healthy people across ages. A second about 7 to 12 cycle PCR used barcoded and J-beta primers. Each CDR3 protein gets one entry after TCRdb re-called the 5' RACE reads with MiXCR. The sample includes fewer than 700,000 distinct CDR3 sequences, around half seen only once; the top ten take around 23%. The specimen was blood. All receptors come from an elderly man in good health.

The genes are TRBV12-3 or TRBV12-4 and TRBJ1-2; D may be TRBD1 (6 bases). This CDR3 has 17 residues. Trimming pared 5 bases from V and 2 bases from J, leaving 21 bases between. CDR3 loop: CASSPPGGQGRNYGYTF. CDR3 coding DNA: TGTGCCAGCAGTCCCCCGGGGGGGCAGGGACGGAACTATGGCTACACCTTC.

This clonotype was detected only a few times. The chain joins TRBV15 to TRBJ2-1; 11 nucleotides match TRBD2. Per germline, CDR1 LNHNV and CDR2 YYDKDF (reference sequence). The CDR3 is made up of 18 amino acids. J was trimmed by 7 bases and V by 0 bases; bases with no gene match: 11. For the CDR3, the DNA is TGTGCCACCAGCAGAGATCCCCAGACCGGGACTAGCGGAAATGAGCAGTTCTTC. This gives the protein CATSRDPQTGTSGNEQFF.

The gene calls are TRBV4-1 and TRBJ2-3; TRBD2 matches 11 bases. V gave up 1 base and J gave up 2 bases; unmatched junction bases: 5. Germline CDR1 is MGHRA and CDR2 is YSYEKL. The CDR3 contains 17 residues. As DNA, the CDR3 is TGCGCCAGCAGCCAAGGCGCTAGCGGGGGGATCACAGATACGCAGTATTTT. Translating it yields CASSQGASGGITDTQYF.

This clonotype appeared a single time. J is TRBJ2-3 and V is TRBV24-1; D remains ambiguous. The CDR3 covers 13 residues. Germline assignment: CDR1 KGHDR and CDR2 SFDVKD. Trimming shortened V by 4 bases and J by 1 base, and 5 bases separated the two germline ends. Here the CDR3 reads CATSEPGTDTQYF. The DNA of the CDR3 is TGTGCCACCAGTGAACCAGGCACAGATACGCAGTATTTT.

V and J are TRBV20-1 and TRBJ2-1; D is unresolved. Germline V gene sequence: CDR1 DFQATT, CDR2 SNEGSKA (reference sequence). V lost 5 bases and J lost 7, with 9 bases in between. The length of the CDR3 is 11 residues. CDR3 residues: CSAAQPNEQFF. As DNA, the CDR3 is TGCAGTGCTGCCCAGCCGAATGAGCAGTTCTTC.

This clonotype was picked up a small number of times. The chain combines TRBV27 with TRBJ2-7; D tentatively fits TRBD1 or TRBD2 (5 bases each). The germline gives CDR1 MNHEY, CDR2 SMNVEV (reference sequence). The CDR3 contains 16 residues. The V gene lost 2 bases and the J gene lost 1 base, with 15 bases spanning the gap. CDR3 sequence: CASSLIPPRESYEQYF. The CDR3 DNA is TGTGCCAGCAGTTTAATTCCGCCCAGGGAGTCCTACGAGCAGTACTTC.

For this clonotype: A much larger clone sits a single nucleotide away, making a read error possible. This rearrangement joins TRBV7-9 to TRBJ2-1; tentative D call: TRBD2 (6 bases). The end of the DNA is better explained by TRBJ2-7, so the J call may be wrong. Germline CDR1 and CDR2: SEHNR and FQNEAQ (reference sequence). The CDR3 loop spans 14 amino acids. CDR3 residues: CASVSGVSYNEQYF. The CDR3, as DNA: TGTGCCAGCGTGTCGGGAGTTTCCTACAATGAGCAGTACTTC.